The 32 T cell receptor beta chains below all came from one sample that was sequenced in a study of blood T cell repertoires in COVID-19. The data were produced by immunoSEQ multiplex PCR, yet TCRdb's version contains in-frame clones alone and is incomplete. The sample has about 160,000 clones, about 85% seen once; the top ten hold 6.5% to 7.5%. What was sequenced was peripheral blood. These receptors were collected from an elderly man with COVID-19, enrolled during active disease.

J is TRBJ2-3 and V is TRBV4-1; 7 positions agree with TRBD1. The CDR3 loop spans 16 amino acids. CDR1 is MGHRA and CDR2 is YSYEKL in the germline V gene. Trimming removed 0 bases from V and 1 base from J; junction bases left unmatched: 4. CDR3 residues: CASSQERQGGTDTQYF. The CDR3 region has the DNA TGCGCCAGCAGCCAAGAGCGACAGGGTGGCACAGATACGCAGTATTTT.

CDR3 bases: TGTGCCATCAGTGACAGGGTTAACTATGGCTACACCTTC. It specifies CAISDRVNYGYTF. The chain uses TRBV10-3 and TRBJ1-2, with a weak D call TRBD1 (5 bases). CDR3 length equals 13 residues. Germline V gene lookup returns CDR1 ENHRY and CDR2 SYGVKD. Trimming cost V 3 bases and J 1 base, with 6 bases left between them.

In its sample, this clone was seen once. The chain carries TRBV4-2 and TRBJ2-2; D may be TRBD1 (6 bases). V lost 0 bases and J lost 7, with 15 bases in between. This CDR3 region has 16 residues. The germline V gene encodes CDR1 LGHNA and CDR2 YNFKEQ. CDR3 DNA: TGTGCCAGCAGCCAAGATCGCGCAGGGGCTGGCGGGGAGCTGTTTTTT. Residues: CASSQDRAGAGGELFF.

The chain carries TRBV5-1 and TRBJ2-7; 8 bases line up with TRBD1. Germline CDR1 reads SGHRS; CDR2 reads YFSETQ. Losses at the gene ends were 0 bases for V and 3 bases for J; bases not matched to a gene: 14. The CDR3 sequence is 18 residues long. DNA of the CDR3: TGCGCCAGCAGCTTGGCCAGAGCTTCCGGGACAGGCTTCTACGAGCAGTACTTC. This gives the protein CASSLARASGTGFYEQYF.

The chain uses TRBV9 and TRBJ2-7; TRBD2 matches at 13 bases. The V gene's germline CDR1 is SGDLS and CDR2 YYNGEE. The J segment lost 8 bases and the V segment lost 0 bases, leaving 2 bases of the junction unmatched. The CDR3 consists of 14 residues. CDR3 sequence reads: CASSVELAGGKQYF. For the CDR3, the DNA is TGTGCCAGCAGCGTAGAACTAGCGGGGGGGAAGCAGTACTTC. Full variable domain (rest looked up from reference TRBV9 and TRBJ2-7): DSGVTQTPKHLITATGQRVTLRCSPRSGDLSVYWYQQSLDQGLQFLIQYYNGEERAKGNILERFSAQQFPDLHSELNLSSLELGDSALYFCASSVELAGGKQYFGPGTRLTVT.

The rearrangement uses TRBV3-1 (or the pseudogene TRBV3-2) and TRBJ1-3; D is ambiguous. This CDR3 has 15 residues. The V end lost 1 base, the J end lost 0 bases, and 7 bases lay between the germline ends. Germline CDR1 LGHDT, CDR2 YNNKEL (reference sequence). The CDR3 spells CASSQGLASGNTIYF. CDR3 DNA: TGTGCCAGCAGCCAAGGGCTTGCCTCTGGAAACACCATATATTTT.

The V and J genes are TRBV6-5 and TRBJ1-2; D perhaps matches TRBD1 (5 bases). CDR3 length equals 15 residues. The V gene lost 6 bases and the J gene lost 5 bases, with 19 bases spanning the gap. Germline loops: CDR1 MNHEY, CDR2 SVGAGI. The CDR3 bases are TGTGCCAGCAGACTACTATCTGTGGCAGGGTATGGCTACACCTTC. Residues: CASRLLSVAGYGYTF.

This clone came up a few times. The chain couples TRBV2 to TRBJ2-1; the match to TRBD1 covers 9 bases. V lost 5 bases, J lost 4 bases, and 9 bases stayed unmatched. Germline CDR1 and CDR2: SNHLY and FYNNEI. The CDR3 is 16 amino acids. The CDR3 sequence is CASSLLRDRVYNEQFF. The CDR3 nucleotides are TGTGCCAGCAGTCTCTTGAGGGACAGGGTATACAATGAGCAGTTCTTC.

V and J are TRBV28 and TRBJ1-5, with TRBD1 identical over 9 bases. The germline CDR1 and CDR2 sequences are MDHEN and SYDVKM. Trimming removed 8 bases from V and 5 bases from J; junction bases left unmatched: 13. The CDR3 consists of 16 residues. Written as DNA, the CDR3 is TGTGCCAGCCGGCCGACAACAGGGGGCGCGTATCAGCCCCAGCATTTT. Protein sequence: CASRPTTGGAYQPQHF.

The CDR3 nucleotides read TGTGCCAGCCCCCTTGATCCGGGGGTAGCTGAAGCTTTCTTT. Protein sequence: CASPLDPGVAEAFF. This rearrangement joins TRBV6-5 to TRBJ1-1; weak D call: TRBD1 (5 bases). With 8 bases removed from V and 6 bases from J, the gap between germline ends came to 19 bases. Germline V lookup: CDR1 MNHEY, CDR2 SVGAGI. The CDR3 spans 14 residues.

This chain links TRBV7-9 with TRBJ2-5; D is uncertain. Trimming took off 4 bases at V and 5 bases at J, with 17 bases between the two ends. The CDR3 has 15 amino acids. Germline V gene sequence: CDR1 SEHNR, CDR2 FQNEAQ (reference sequence). CDR3 DNA: TGTGCCAGCAGCTCATACAGTGCTGGCAGGGAGACCCAGTACTTC. Translated: CASSSYSAGRETQYF.

CDR3 protein: CASSPTGQGFGNTEAFF. DNA for the CDR3: TGTGCCAGCAGTCCTACCGGACAGGGGTTTGGGAACACTGAAGCTTTCTTT. V usage is TRBV6-6 and J usage is TRBJ1-1, with 9 positions matching TRBD1. The J segment lost 1 base and the V segment lost 5 bases, leaving 11 bases of the junction unmatched. The CDR3 is 17 residues long. Germline CDR1 MNHNY, CDR2 SVGAGI (reference sequence).

The V call is TRBV5-1, the J call TRBJ2-6; D remains unclear. The germline V and J ends were trimmed by 0 bases and 2 bases, with 6 bases remaining between them. The CDR3 covers 15 residues. Germline loops: CDR1 SGHRS, CDR2 YFSETQ. The CDR3 bases are TGCGCCAGCAGCTTGGGCGTGGCTGGGGCCAACGTCCTGACTTTC. Its protein product is CASSLGVAGANVLTF.

This chain uses TRBV5-4 with TRBJ2-3, with D maybe TRBD1 (6 bases). The CDR3 is 16 amino acids. Germline-derived CDR1 and CDR2 are SGHNT and YYREEE (reference sequence). The germline V and J ends were trimmed by 2 bases and 1 base, with 14 bases remaining between them. In nucleotides, the CDR3 is TGTGCCAGCAGCTTCGGGACACTCCGGCGCACAGATACGCAGTATTTT. It encodes CASSFGTLRRTDTQYF.

This chain links TRBV2 with TRBJ2-1; D is uncertain. The CDR3 loop spans 13 amino acids. CDR1 is SNHLY, CDR2 FYNNEI, per germline. Trimming took off 11 bases at V and 4 bases at J, with 15 bases between the two ends. CDR3: CASVVRFYNEQFF. In DNA, the CDR3 is TGTGCCTCCGTAGTCCGCTTTTACAATGAGCAGTTCTTC.

The chain has TRBV19 and TRBJ1-5; 9 positions match TRBD1. Germline values: CDR1 LNHDA, CDR2 SQIVND (reference sequence). The CDR3 totals 17 residues. The J segment lost 6 bases and the V segment lost 3 bases, leaving 12 bases of the junction unmatched. CDR3 DNA sequence: TGTGCCAGTAGTATTGGACAGGGGTTTATCTTCAGTCAGCCCCAGCATTTT. Amino acid sequence: CASSIGQGFIFSQPQHF.

This clone was observed a few times. The rearrangement joins TRBV5-4 to TRBJ1-2, with a weak D call TRBD1 (6 bases). In germline, CDR1 is SGHNT, CDR2 YYREEE (reference sequence). The CDR3 runs to 16 residues. V lost 3 bases, J lost 3 bases, and 18 bases lay in between. The CDR3 protein is CASSSLTGWYDYGYTF. CDR3 nucleotides: TGTGCCAGCAGCTCACTAACAGGGTGGTATGACTATGGCTACACCTTC.

The V call is TRBV19, the J call TRBJ1-2, with TRBD1 identical over 9 bases. V was clipped by 7 bases and J by 8 bases; unmatched bases: 14. From germline, CDR1 is LNHDA and CDR2 SQIVND (reference sequence). The CDR3 spans 15 residues. CDR3 DNA: TGTGCCAGTACCCAGATAGAACAGGGGGCGCGGGGCTACACCTTC. Translation: CASTQIEQGARGYTF. Full variable domain (missing parts from reference TRBV19 and TRBJ1-2): DGGITQSPKYLFRKEGQNVTLSCEQNLNHDAMYWYRQDPGQGLRLIYYSQIVNDFQKGDIAEGYSVSREKKESFPLTVTSAQKNPTAFYLCASTQIEQGARGYTFGSGTRLTVV.

Only a few counts were recorded for this clone. The V gene is TRBV6-5, the J gene TRBJ1-5; D is uncertain. Germline V gives CDR1 MNHEY, CDR2 SVGAGI. The CDR3 sequence is 14 residues long. V shed 9 bases and J shed 1 base, with 13 bases lying between them. CDR3 coding DNA: TGTGCCAGTAACGGTCGAGGGAGCAATCAGCCCCAGCATTTT. Encoded protein: CASNGRGSNQPQHF.

V is TRBV10-3 and J is TRBJ2-1, with TRBD2 identical over 10 bases. The CDR3 has 15 residues. In germline, CDR1 is ENHRY, CDR2 SYGVKD. Losses at the gene ends were 5 bases for V and 9 bases for J; bases not matched to a gene: 10. CDR3 sequence reads: CAISYSGGTSGEQFF. CDR3 coding DNA: TGTGCCATCAGTTATAGCGGGGGGACGTCCGGTGAGCAGTTCTTC.

This chain links TRBV19 with TRBJ1-1; weak D call: TRBD1 (5 bases). This CDR3 is 16 amino acids long. The germline V gene has CDR1 LNHDA and CDR2 SQIVND (reference sequence). Trimming took 6 bases from V and 0 from J, leaving 17 bases between them. CDR3 sequence: CASSRTSGGMNTEAFF. CDR3 DNA: TGTGCCAGTAGCCGGACTAGTGGGGGTATGAACACTGAAGCTTTCTTT.

The chain links TRBV4-1 to TRBJ2-5; 8 positions agree with TRBD1. This CDR3 spans 14 amino acids. The germline V gene encodes CDR1 MGHRA and CDR2 YSYEKL. V lost 7 bases, J lost 5 bases, and 9 bases stayed unmatched. CDR3 DNA: TGCGCCAGCACCCTGGACAGGGCGTCGGAGACCCAGTACTTC. Amino acids: CASTLDRASETQYF.

The V call is TRBV21-1, the J call TRBJ1-2; the tabulated D call, TRBD1, remains unverified against the DNA. TRBV21-1 is shown as a pseudogene. This CDR3 region has 14 residues. CDR3 region: CASSKMPSNYGYTF. The DNA for the CDR3 is TGTGCCAGCAGCAAAATGCCCAGTAACTATGGCTACACCTTC.

V gene TRBV6-2 or TRBV6-3 combines with J gene TRBJ1-6; D is uncertain. The CDR3 is made up of 15 amino acids. V was pared by 1 base and J by 8 bases, with 12 bases between. CDR1 and CDR2 (germline): MNHEY, SVGEGT. DNA of the CDR3: TGTGCCAGCAGTTACTTCGGGGATGTAGATTCACCCCTCCACTTT. Its translation: CASSYFGDVDSPLHF.

The CDR3 protein is CASSYGLPTDTQYF. The CDR3 nucleotides are TGTGCCAGCAGTTATGGGCTTCCCACAGATACGCAGTATTTT. The chain carries TRBV6-5 and TRBJ2-3; D gene uncertain. The CDR3 has 14 residues. Trimming left V 3 bases short and J 2 bases short, with 9 bases between. Germline V CDR1 and CDR2: MNHEY, SVGAGI.

The V call is TRBV10-2, the J call TRBJ1-5; no reliable D call. V lost 6 bases, J lost 0 bases, and 9 bases lay in between. The CDR3 runs to 14 residues. The germline V gene encodes CDR1 WSHSY and CDR2 SAAADI. DNA of the CDR3: TGCGCCAGCAGCACAGCATATAGCAATCAGCCCCAGCATTTT. Protein: CASSTAYSNQPQHF.

The chain uses TRBV4-2 and TRBJ1-4; D unresolved. There are 15 residues in the CDR3. CDR1 and CDR2 from the germline V gene are LGHNA and YNFKEQ. V lost 1 base and J 5 bases, leaving 11 bases between the germline ends. The CDR3 loop is CASSQGAARNEKLFF. For the CDR3, the DNA is TGTGCCAGCAGCCAAGGGGCAGCAAGAAATGAAAAACTGTTTTTT.

The rearrangement joins TRBV5-1 to TRBJ1-2; possible D gene TRBD1, 6 bases. The CDR3 sequence is 13 residues long. Looked up from germline, CDR1 is SGHRS and CDR2 is YFSETQ. With 4 bases removed from V and 8 bases from J, the gap between germline ends came to 15 bases. The CDR3 here is CASSVQGDQGYTF. CDR3 nucleotide sequence: TGCGCCAGCAGCGTACAGGGTGACCAGGGCTACACCTTC. Using reference TRBV5-1 and TRBJ1-2 for the parts outside the CDR3, the full variable domain is KAGVTQTPRYLIKTRGQQVTLSCSPISGHRSVSWYQQTPGQGLQFLFEYFSETQRNKGNFPGRFSGRQFSNSRSEMNVSTLELGDSALYLCASSVQGDQGYTFGSGTRLTVV.

The rearrangement joins TRBV25-1 to TRBJ2-1; 7 bases line up with TRBD2. In germline, CDR1 is MGHDK, CDR2 SYGVNS. V shed 4 bases and J 3 bases; nucleotides not matched to a gene: 15. The CDR3 totals 18 residues. The CDR3 DNA sequence: TGTGCCAGCAGTGGATTAGCGGGCGGGATGACCGACTACAATGAGCAGTTCTTC. Protein product: CASSGLAGGMTDYNEQFF.

As concerns this clone: The sample has other DNA sequences that encode this CDR3 too. This chain connects TRBV5-1 to TRBJ1-1; 8 nucleotides match TRBD1. The CDR3 totals 14 residues. V lost 4 bases and J lost 1; bases outside the gene matches: 3. Per germline, CDR1 SGHRS and CDR2 YFSETQ. CDR3 nucleotides: TGCGCCAGCAGCCCCGGGACAGGGAACACTGAAGCTTTCTTT. Amino acids: CASSPGTGNTEAFF.

The chain recombines TRBV6-6 with TRBJ2-7; 9 bases map to TRBD1. Unmatched junction bases numbered 9, after V lost 7 bases and J lost 5 bases. The CDR3 extends over 14 amino acids. The germline V gene has CDR1 MNHNY and CDR2 SVGAGI (reference sequence). This CDR3 reads CASMPGQGRNEQYF. DNA for the CDR3: TGTGCCAGCATGCCGGGACAGGGTCGAAACGAGCAGTACTTC.

J is TRBJ1-1 and V is TRBV19; 7 nucleotides line up with TRBD1. This CDR3 spans 14 amino acids. Germline V gene data show CDR1 as LNHDA and CDR2 as SQIVND (reference sequence). Germline trimming cut 5 bases from V and 1 base from J; bases unmatched to any gene: 4. The DNA of the CDR3 is TGTGCCAGTAGTCCCGACAGGGCGAACACTGAAGCTTTCTTT. Translation: CASSPDRANTEAFF.